This TCR beta chain comes out of a study of cytomegalovirus exposure and HLA in healthy donors. Overall study context: HLA-typed donors were the source of roughly 85 million unique TCRs held in an early data release. Findings of the study overall: Donors belonging to an Asian-associated ancestry cluster reportedly showed fewer N-insertions in productive TCRs than the 666-donor mean, according to what a later analysis found. Among TCR beta chains, those listed as cytomegalovirus-associated numbered over 150.

With 7 bases removed from V and 6 bases from J, the gap between germline ends came to 8 bases. The germline V gene has CDR1 DFQATT and CDR2 SNEGSKA (reference sequence). This CDR3 has 10 residues. PCR primers comprised 60 Vbeta and 13 Jbeta primers. TCRdb keeps only in-frame clones here, not all; method: immunoSEQ multiplex PCR. The data show roughly 100,000 clones, roughly 15% seen once. This clone was picked up a small number of times. What it recognizes is unknown. Sequenced input: PBMCs. This clonotype originated in a female donor in good health and CMV-seronegative. V is TRBV20-1 and J is TRBJ2-3; no reliable D call. The CDR3 nucleotides are TGCAGTGTAGATTTCGATACGCAGTATTTT. The encoded protein is CSVDFDTQYF.